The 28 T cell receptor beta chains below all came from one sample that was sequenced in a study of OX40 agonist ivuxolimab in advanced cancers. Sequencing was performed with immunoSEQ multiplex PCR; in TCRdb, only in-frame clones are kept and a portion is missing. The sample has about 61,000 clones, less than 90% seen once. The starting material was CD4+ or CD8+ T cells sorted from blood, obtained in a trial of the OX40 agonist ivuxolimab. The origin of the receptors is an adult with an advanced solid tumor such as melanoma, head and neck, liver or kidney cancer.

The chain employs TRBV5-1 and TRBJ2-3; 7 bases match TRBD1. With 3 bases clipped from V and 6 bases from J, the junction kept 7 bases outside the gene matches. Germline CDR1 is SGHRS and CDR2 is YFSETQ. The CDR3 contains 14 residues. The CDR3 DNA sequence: TGCGCCAGCAGCTCCGGACAGGTCGGGGATACGCAGTATTTT. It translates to CASSSGQVGDTQYF. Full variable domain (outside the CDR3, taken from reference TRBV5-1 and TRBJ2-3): KAGVTQTPRYLIKTRGQQVTLSCSPISGHRSVSWYQQTPGQGLQFLFEYFSETQRNKGNFPGRFSGRQFSNSRSEMNVSTLELGDSALYLCASSSGQVGDTQYFGPGTRLTVL.

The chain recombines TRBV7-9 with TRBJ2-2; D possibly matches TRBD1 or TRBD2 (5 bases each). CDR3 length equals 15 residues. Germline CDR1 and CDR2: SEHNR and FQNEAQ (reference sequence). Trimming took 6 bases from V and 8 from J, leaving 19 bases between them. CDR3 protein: CASRQPGQGRGELFF. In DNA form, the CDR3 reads TGTGCCAGCAGACAACCGGGGCAGGGACGAGGGGAGCTGTTTTTT.

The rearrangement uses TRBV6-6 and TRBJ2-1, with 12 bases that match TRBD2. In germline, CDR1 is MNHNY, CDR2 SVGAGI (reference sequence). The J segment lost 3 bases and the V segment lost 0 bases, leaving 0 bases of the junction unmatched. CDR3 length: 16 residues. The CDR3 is CASSYSTSGGYNEQFF. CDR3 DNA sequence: TGTGCCAGCAGTTACTCGACTAGCGGGGGCTACAATGAGCAGTTCTTC.

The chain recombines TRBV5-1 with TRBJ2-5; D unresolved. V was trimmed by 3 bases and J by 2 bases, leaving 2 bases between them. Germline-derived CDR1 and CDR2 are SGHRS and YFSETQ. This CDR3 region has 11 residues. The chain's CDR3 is CASSSQETQYF. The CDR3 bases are TGCGCCAGCAGCTCTCAAGAGACCCAGTACTTC.

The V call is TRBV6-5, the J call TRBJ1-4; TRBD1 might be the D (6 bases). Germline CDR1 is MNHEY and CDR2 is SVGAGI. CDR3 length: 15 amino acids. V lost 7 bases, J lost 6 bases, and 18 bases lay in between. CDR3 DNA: TGTGCCAGCACCACAAAAGGAAGGGGGTATGAAAAACTGTTTTTT. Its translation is CASTTKGRGYEKLFF.

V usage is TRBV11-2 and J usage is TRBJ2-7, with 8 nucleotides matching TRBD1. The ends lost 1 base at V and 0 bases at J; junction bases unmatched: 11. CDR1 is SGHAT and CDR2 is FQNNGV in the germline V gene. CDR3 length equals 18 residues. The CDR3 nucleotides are TGTGCCAGCAGCTTAGGGCCCGCAAGACAGGGGAGCTCCTACGAGCAGTACTTC. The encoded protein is CASSLGPARQGSSYEQYF.

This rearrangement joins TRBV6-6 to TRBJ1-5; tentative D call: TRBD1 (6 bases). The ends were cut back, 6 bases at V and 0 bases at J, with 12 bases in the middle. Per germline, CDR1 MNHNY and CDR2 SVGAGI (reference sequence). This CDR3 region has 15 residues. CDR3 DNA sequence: TGTGCCAGCAGACACGACAGGAATAGCAATCAGCCCCAGCATTTT. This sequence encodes CASRHDRNSNQPQHF.

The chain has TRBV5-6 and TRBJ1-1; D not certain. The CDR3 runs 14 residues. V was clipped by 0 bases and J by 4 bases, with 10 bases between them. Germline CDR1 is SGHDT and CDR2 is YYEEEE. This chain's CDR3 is CASSLDGPATEAFF. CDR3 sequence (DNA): TGTGCCAGCAGCTTGGATGGCCCGGCCACTGAAGCTTTCTTT.

The CDR3 bases are TGCAGCGTTGATACAGGGGACTATGGCTACACCTTC. Translated: CSVDTGDYGYTF. This rearrangement joins TRBV29-1 to TRBJ1-2; 7 bases match TRBD1. Trimming removed 3 bases from V and 3 bases from J; junction bases left unmatched: 1. Germline CDR1 and CDR2: SQVTM and ANQGSEA. The CDR3 length is 12 residues. Full variable domain (missing parts from reference TRBV29-1 and TRBJ1-2): SAVISQKPSRDICQRGTSLTIQCQVDSQVTMMFWYRQQPGQSLTLIATANQGSEATYESGFVIDKFPISRPNLTFSTLTVSNMSPEDSSIYLCSVDTGDYGYTFGSGTRLTVV.

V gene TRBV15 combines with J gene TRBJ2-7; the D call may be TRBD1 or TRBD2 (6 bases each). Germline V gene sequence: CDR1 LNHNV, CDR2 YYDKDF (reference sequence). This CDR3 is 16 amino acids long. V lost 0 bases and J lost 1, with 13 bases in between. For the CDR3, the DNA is TGTGCCACCAGCAGAGATAGGTCGGGGGCTTCCTACGAGCAGTACTTC. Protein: CATSRDRSGASYEQYF.

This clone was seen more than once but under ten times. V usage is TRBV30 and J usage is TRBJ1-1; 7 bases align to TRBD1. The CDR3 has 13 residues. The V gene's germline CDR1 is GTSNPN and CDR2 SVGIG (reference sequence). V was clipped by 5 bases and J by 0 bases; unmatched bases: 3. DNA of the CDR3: TGTGCCTGGGGGGGACAGATGAACACTGAAGCTTTCTTT. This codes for CAWGGQMNTEAFF.

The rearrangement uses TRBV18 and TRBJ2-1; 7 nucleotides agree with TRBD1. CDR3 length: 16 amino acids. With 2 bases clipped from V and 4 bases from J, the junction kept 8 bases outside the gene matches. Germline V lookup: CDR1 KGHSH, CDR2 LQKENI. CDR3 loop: CASSPDRDTYYNEQFF. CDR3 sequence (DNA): TGTGCCAGCTCACCAGACAGGGACACCTATTACAATGAGCAGTTCTTC.

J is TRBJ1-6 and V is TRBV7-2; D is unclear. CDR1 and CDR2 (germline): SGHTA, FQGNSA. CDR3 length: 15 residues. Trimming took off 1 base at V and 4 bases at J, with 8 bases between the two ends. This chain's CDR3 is CASSLEAGYNSPLHF. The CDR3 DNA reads TGTGCCAGCAGCTTAGAGGCCGGGTATAATTCACCCCTCCACTTT.

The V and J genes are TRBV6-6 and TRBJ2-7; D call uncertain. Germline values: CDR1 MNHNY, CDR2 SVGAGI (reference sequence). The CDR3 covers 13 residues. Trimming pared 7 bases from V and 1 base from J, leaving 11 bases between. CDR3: CASISLGSYEQYF. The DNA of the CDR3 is TGTGCCAGCATTTCGTTAGGTTCCTACGAGCAGTACTTC.

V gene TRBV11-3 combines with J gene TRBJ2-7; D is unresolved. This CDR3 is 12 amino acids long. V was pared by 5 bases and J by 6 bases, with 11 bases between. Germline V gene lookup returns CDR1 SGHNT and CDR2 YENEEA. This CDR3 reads CASSTTASEQYF. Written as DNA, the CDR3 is TGTGCCAGCAGCACTACGGCCAGCGAGCAGTACTTC.

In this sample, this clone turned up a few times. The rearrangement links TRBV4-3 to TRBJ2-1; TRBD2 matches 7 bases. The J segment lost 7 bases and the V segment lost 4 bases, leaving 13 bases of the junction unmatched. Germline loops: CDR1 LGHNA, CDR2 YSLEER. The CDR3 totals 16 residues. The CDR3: CASSLAGQVRGNEQFF. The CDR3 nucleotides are TGCGCCAGCAGCCTGGCGGGGCAGGTGCGGGGGAATGAGCAGTTCTTC.

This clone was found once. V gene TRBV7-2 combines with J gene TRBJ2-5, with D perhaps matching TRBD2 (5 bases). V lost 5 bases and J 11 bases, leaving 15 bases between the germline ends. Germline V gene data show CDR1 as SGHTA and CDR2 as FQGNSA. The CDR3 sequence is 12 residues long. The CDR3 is CASSPASGGQYF. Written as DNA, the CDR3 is TGTGCCAGCAGCCCGGCCAGCGGTGGTCAGTACTTC.

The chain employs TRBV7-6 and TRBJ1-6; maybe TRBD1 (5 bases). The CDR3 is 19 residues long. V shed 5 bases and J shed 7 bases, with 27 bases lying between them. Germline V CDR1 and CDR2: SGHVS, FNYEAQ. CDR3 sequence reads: CASSARLRLTTGSNSPLHF. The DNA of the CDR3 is TGTGCCAGCAGCGCCCGACTGAGGCTTACAACAGGCTCGAATTCACCCCTCCACTTT.

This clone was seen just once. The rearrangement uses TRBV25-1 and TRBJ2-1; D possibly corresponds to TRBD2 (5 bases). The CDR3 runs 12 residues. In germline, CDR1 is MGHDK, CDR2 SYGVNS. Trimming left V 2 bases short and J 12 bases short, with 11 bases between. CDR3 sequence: CASSEHRGLQFF. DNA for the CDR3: TGTGCCAGCAGTGAACATAGAGGGCTGCAGTTCTTC.

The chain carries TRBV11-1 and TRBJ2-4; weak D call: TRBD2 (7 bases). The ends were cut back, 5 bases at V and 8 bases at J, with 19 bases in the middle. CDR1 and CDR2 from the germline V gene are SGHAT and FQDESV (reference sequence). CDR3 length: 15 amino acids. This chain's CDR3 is CASSRGARVLDIQYF. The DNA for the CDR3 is TGTGCCAGCAGCCGGGGGGCCAGGGTTTTGGACATTCAGTACTTC.

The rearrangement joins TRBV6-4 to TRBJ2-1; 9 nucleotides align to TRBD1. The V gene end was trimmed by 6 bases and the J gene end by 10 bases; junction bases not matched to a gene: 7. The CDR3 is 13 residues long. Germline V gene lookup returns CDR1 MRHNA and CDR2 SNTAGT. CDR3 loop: CASSSNRGREQFF. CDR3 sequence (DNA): TGTGCCAGCAGCTCTAACAGGGGGCGAGAGCAGTTCTTC.

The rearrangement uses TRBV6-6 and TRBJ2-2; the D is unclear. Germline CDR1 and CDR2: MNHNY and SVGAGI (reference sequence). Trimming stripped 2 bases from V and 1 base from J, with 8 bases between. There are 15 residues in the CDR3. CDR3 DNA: TGTGCCAGCAGTTACCGGCCAGAGAACACCGGGGAGCTGTTTTTT. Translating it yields CASSYRPENTGELFF.

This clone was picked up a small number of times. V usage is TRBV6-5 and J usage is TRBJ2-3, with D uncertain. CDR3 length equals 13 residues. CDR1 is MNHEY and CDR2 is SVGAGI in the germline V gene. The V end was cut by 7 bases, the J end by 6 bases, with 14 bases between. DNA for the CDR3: TGTGCCAGCAAATCGCCCGGGTCCGATACGCAGTATTTT. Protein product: CASKSPGSDTQYF.

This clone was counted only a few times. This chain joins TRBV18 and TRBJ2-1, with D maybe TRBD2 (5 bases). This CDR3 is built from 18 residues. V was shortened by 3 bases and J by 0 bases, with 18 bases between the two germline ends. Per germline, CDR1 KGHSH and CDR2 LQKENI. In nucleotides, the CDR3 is TGTGCCAGCTCACCCTTCCCCCCGTCGGGGAACTCCTACAATGAGCAGTTCTTC. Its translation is CASSPFPPSGNSYNEQFF.

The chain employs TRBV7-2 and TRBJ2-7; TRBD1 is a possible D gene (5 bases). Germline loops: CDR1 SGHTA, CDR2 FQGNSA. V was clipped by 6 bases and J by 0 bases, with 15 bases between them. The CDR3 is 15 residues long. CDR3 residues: CASSRQSSSSYEQYF. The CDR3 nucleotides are TGTGCCAGCAGTCGACAGTCGTCCAGCTCCTACGAGCAGTACTTC. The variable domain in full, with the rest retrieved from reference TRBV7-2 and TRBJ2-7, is GAGVSQSPSNKVTEKGKDVELRCDPISGHTALYWYRQSLGQGLEFLIYFQGNSAPDKSGLPSDRFSAERTGGSVSTLTIQRTQQEDSAVYLCASSRQSSSSYEQYFGPGTRLTVT.

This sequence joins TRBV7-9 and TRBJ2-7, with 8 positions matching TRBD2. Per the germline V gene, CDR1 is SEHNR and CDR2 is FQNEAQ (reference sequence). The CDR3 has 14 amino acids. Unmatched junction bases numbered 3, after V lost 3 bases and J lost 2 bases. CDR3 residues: CASSFSGATYEQYF. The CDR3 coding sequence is TGTGCCAGCAGCTTTAGCGGGGCCACCTACGAGCAGTACTTC.

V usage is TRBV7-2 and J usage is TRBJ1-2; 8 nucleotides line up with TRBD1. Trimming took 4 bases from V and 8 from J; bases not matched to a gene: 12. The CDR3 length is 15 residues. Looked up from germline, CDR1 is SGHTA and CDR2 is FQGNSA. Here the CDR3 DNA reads TGTGCCAGCAGCTCCAGGACAGGGCTTTTGGGAGGCTACACCTTC. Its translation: CASSSRTGLLGGYTF.

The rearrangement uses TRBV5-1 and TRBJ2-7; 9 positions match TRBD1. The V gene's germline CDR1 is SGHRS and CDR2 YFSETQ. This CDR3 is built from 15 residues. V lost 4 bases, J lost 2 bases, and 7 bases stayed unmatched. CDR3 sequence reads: CASSADRGLTYEQYF. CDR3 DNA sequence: TGCGCCAGCAGCGCGGACAGGGGCCTCACCTACGAGCAGTACTTC.